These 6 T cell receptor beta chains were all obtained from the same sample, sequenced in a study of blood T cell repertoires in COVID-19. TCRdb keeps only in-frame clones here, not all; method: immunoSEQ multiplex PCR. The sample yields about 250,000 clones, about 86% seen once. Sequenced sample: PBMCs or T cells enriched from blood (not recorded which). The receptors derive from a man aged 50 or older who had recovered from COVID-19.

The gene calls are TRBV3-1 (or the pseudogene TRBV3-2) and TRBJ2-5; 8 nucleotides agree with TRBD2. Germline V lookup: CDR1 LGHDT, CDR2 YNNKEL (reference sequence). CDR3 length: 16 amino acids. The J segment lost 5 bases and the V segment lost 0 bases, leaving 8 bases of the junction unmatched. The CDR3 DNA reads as TGTGCCAGCAGCCAAGATCGGGGGGGGGAGGATGAGACCCAGTACTTC. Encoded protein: CASSQDRGGEDETQYF.

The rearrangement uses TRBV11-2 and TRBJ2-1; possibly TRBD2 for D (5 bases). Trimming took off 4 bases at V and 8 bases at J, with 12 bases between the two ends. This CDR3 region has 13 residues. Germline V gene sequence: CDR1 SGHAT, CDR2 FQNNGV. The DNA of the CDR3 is TGTGCCAGCAGCTCGCTGCCCGGGGATGAGCAGTTCTTC. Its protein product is CASSSLPGDEQFF.

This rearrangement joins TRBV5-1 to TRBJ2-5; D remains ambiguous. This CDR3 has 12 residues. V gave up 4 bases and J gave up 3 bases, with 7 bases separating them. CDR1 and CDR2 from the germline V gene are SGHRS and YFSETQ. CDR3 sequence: CASSADKETQYF. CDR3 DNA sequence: TGCGCCAGCAGCGCCGACAAAGAGACCCAGTACTTC.

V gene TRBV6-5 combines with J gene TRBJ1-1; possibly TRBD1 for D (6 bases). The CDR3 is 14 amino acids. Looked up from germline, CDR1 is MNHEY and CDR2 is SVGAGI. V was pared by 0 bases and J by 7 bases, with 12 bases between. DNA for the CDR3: TGTGCCAGCAGTTACTCCCAGGGGACGGGTGAAGCTTTCTTT. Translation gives CASSYSQGTGEAFF.

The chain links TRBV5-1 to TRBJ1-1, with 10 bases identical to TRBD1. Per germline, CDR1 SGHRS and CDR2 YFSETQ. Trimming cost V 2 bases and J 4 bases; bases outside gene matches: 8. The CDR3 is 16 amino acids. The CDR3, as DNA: TGCGCCAGCAGCTTAGGAGGGACAGGGGCTGCCACTGAAGCTTTCTTT. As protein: CASSLGGTGAATEAFF.

CDR3 sequence: CASSSPGQGGSPLHF. In DNA, the CDR3 is TGCGCCAGCAGCTCGCCGGGACAGGGAGGATCACCCCTCCACTTT. The rearrangement uses TRBV5-1 and TRBJ1-6, with TRBD1 matching over 9 bases. This CDR3 has 15 amino acids. With V trimmed by 3 bases and J by 10 bases, 8 bases remained unmatched. CDR1 is SGHRS and CDR2 is YFSETQ in the germline V gene.